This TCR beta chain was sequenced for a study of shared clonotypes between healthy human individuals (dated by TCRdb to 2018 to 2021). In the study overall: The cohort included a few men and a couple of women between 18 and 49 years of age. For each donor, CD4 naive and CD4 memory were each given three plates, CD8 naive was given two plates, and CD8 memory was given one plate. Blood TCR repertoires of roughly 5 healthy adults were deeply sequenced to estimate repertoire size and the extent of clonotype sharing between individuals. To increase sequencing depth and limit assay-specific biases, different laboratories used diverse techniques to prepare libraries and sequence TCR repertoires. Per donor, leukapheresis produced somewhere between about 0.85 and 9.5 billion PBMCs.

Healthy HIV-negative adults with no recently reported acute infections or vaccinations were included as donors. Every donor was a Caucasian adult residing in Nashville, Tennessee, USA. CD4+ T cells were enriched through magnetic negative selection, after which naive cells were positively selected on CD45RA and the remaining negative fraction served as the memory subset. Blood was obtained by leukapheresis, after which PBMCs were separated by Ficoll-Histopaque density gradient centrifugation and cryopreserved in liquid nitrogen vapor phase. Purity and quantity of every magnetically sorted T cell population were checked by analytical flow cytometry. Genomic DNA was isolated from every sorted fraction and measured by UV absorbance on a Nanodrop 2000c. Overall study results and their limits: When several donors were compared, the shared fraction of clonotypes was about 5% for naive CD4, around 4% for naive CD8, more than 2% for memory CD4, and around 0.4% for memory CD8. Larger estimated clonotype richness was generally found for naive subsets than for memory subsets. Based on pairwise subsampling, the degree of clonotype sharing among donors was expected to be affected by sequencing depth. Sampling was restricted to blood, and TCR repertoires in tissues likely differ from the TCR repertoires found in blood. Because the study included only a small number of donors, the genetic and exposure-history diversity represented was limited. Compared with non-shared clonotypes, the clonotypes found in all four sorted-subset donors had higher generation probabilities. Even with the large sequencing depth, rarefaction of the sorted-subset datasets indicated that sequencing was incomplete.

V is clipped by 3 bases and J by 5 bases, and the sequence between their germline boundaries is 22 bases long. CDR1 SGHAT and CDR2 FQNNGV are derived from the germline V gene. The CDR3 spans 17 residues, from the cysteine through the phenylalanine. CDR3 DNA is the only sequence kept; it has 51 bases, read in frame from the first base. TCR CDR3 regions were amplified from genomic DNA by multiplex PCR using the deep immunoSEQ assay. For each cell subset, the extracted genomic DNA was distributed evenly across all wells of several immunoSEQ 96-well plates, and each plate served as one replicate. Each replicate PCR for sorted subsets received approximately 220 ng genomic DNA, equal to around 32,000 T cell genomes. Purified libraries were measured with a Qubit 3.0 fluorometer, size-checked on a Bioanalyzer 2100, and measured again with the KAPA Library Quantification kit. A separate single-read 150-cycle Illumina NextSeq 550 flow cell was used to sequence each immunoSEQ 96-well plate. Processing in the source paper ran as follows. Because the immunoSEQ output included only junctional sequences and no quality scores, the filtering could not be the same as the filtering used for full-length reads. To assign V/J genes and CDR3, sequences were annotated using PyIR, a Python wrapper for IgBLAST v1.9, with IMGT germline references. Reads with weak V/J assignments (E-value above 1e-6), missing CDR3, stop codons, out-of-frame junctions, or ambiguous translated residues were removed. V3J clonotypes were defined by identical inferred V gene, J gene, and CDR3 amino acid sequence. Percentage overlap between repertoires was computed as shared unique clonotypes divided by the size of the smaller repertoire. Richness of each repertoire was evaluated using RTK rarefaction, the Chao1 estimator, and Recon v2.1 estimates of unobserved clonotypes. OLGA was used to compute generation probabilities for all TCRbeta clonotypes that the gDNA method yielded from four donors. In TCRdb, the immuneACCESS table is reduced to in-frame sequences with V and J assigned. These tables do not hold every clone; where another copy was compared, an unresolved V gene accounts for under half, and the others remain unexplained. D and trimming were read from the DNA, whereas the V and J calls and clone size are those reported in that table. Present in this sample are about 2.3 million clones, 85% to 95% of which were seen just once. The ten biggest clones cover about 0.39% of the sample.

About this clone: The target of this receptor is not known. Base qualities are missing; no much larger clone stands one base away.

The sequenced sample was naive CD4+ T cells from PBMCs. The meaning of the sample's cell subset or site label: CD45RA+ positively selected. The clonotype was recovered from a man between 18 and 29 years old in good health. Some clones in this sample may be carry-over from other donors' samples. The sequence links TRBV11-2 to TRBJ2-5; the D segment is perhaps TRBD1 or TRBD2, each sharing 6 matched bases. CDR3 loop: CASSLVREPRGWETQYF. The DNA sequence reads TGTGCCAGCAGCTTGGTACGGGAGCCCAGGGGTTGGGAGACCCAGTACTTC.